The 2 T cell receptor beta chains reported below all come from one sample, sequenced in a study of metastatic and nonmetastatic thyroid tumors. Thyroid surgery was preceded by no treatment in any patient. MiXCR reprocessed the PCR reads for TCRdb. Altogether approximately 37,000 clones are present, about 17% being singletons, with the ten largest covering 3.8%. The specimen sequenced was blood. The receptors here all came from a female donor with papillary thyroid cancer or a benign thyroid nodule (not recorded which). Some clones in this sample may be carry-over from other donors' samples.

In its sample, this clone was seen a few times. J is TRBJ2-3 and V is TRBV27; tentatively, D is TRBD2 (6 bases). The V end lost 8 bases, the J end lost 0 bases, and 21 bases lay between the germline ends. From germline, CDR1 is MNHEY and CDR2 SMNVEV (reference sequence). This CDR3 region has 17 residues. As DNA, the CDR3 is TGTGCCAGCGCACCCTTAGAGGGAGGTCATAGCACAGATACGCAGTATTTT. Residues: CASAPLEGGHSTDTQYF.

CDR3 sequence: CASILTGQKNYGYTF. The CDR3 DNA follows: TGCGCCAGCATACTGACAGGGCAAAAAAACTATGGCTACACCTTC. The gene calls are TRBV4-1 and TRBJ1-2; 7 nucleotides align to TRBD1. The CDR3 contains 15 residues. In germline, CDR1 is MGHRA, CDR2 YSYEKL. Germline trimming cut 7 bases from V and 2 bases from J; bases unmatched to any gene: 10.